This TCR beta chain was sequenced for a study of blood T cell repertoires in COVID-19. Trimming took 6 bases from V and 5 from J; bases not matched to a gene: 6. The length of the CDR3 is 15 residues. Per the germline V gene, CDR1 is PRHDT and CDR2 is FYEKMQ (reference sequence). Produced via immunoSEQ multiplex PCR; TCRdb's table is partial and in-frame only. The sample lists about 200,000 clones, approximately 91% occurring once. The sample was peripheral blood. The sequence derives from a man in his 60s who had recovered from COVID-19. The chain employs TRBV13 and TRBJ2-3; 12 bases are a match to TRBD2. In DNA form, the CDR3 reads TGTGCCAGCAGTCTACTAGCGGGGGGACGAGATACGCAGTATTTT. Its translation is CASSLLAGGRDTQYF.